These 13 T cell receptor beta chains were sequenced from one sample in a study of response to subunit inactivated influenza vaccine. TCRdb called the RT-PCR reads again in MiXCR, with one record for every CDR3 protein. The sample contains some 800,000 distinct CDR3 sequences, 21% of which appear only once. Sequences were derived from PBMCs from blood, sampled more than 4 days after vaccination. The receptors shown here come from a man aged 45 to 65 who received an inactivated influenza vaccine.

The rearrangement uses TRBV9 and TRBJ1-6, with D perhaps TRBD1 (6 bases). The V end lost 2 bases, the J end lost 5 bases, and 11 bases lay between the germline ends. The CDR3 length is 15 residues. The germline V gene has CDR1 SGDLS and CDR2 YYNGEE. The CDR3 loop is CASSVGDINNSPLHF. In DNA form, the CDR3 reads TGTGCCAGCAGCGTTGGGGACATAAATAATTCACCCCTCCACTTT.

This clonotype has a count of ten or more. The chain is built from TRBV13 and TRBJ2-5; 8 nucleotides agree with TRBD2. The germline V gene has CDR1 PRHDT and CDR2 FYEKMQ (reference sequence). Trimming cost V 3 bases and J 5 bases; bases outside gene matches: 5. The CDR3 extends over 14 amino acids. The chain's CDR3 is CASSFGTREETQYF. CDR3 bases: TGTGCCAGCAGCTTCGGGACTAGAGAGGAGACCCAGTACTTC.

Only a few counts were recorded for this clonotype. The V gene is TRBV12-3 or TRBV12-4, the J gene TRBJ1-3, with D unresolved. V lost 6 bases and J lost 0, with 15 bases in between. The length of the CDR3 is 16 residues. For the CDR3, the DNA is TGTGCCAGCAGCCTAGACACCACGGGCTCTGGAAACACCATATATTTT. Its translation is CASSLDTTGSGNTIYF.

J is TRBJ1-3 and V is TRBV30, with 8 positions matching TRBD1. CDR3 length: 15 residues. Trimming took 3 bases from V and 4 from J; bases not matched to a gene: 8. Germline CDR1 is GTSNPN and CDR2 is SVGIG (reference sequence). CDR3 amino acids: CAWSQGQASGNTIYF. As DNA, the CDR3 is TGTGCCTGGAGCCAGGGACAGGCCTCGGGAAACACCATATATTTT.

The sample holds a few counts of this clonotype. The chain links TRBV7-2 to TRBJ2-7; D possibly uses TRBD1 or TRBD2 (5 bases each). The CDR3 covers 15 residues. The germline V and J ends were trimmed by 5 bases and 2 bases, with 16 bases remaining between them. Germline CDR1 and CDR2: SGHTA and FQGNSA. The CDR3 reads CASSPGRQSPYEQYF. The CDR3 DNA follows: TGTGCCAGCAGCCCGGGACGCCAGTCCCCCTACGAGCAGTACTTC.

This rearrangement joins TRBV20-1 to TRBJ2-5, with D tentatively TRBD1 (5 bases). The germline V gene encodes CDR1 DFQATT and CDR2 SNEGSKA (reference sequence). This CDR3 spans 13 amino acids. V shed 6 bases and J shed 1 base, with 12 bases lying between them. The CDR3, as DNA: TGCAGTGCAGGGGAAGGCGGCCAAGAGACCCAGTACTTC. It yields the protein CSAGEGGQETQYF.

This clonotype was found a few times. V and J are TRBV7-3 and TRBJ2-3; 10 bases are a match to TRBD2. CDR1 and CDR2 (germline): SGHTA, FQGTGA. CDR3 length equals 16 residues. The V segment lost 5 bases and the J segment 4 bases; nucleotides outside the gene matches: 9. The CDR3 loop is CASSPTGLADSDTQYF. DNA of the CDR3: TGTGCCAGCAGCCCCACAGGACTAGCGGACTCAGATACGCAGTATTTT.

This chain joins TRBV11-2 and TRBJ2-1; 11 bases are a match to TRBD2. Trimming took 5 bases from V and 4 from J; bases not matched to a gene: 4. This CDR3 has 15 amino acids. Germline loops: CDR1 SGHAT, CDR2 FQNNGV. CDR3 nucleotides: TGTGCCAGCAGCCATACTAGCGGGAGTTACAATGAGCAGTTCTTC. Residues: CASSHTSGSYNEQFF.

The chain carries TRBV12-3 or TRBV12-4 and TRBJ2-3, with a tentative D call TRBD2 (7 bases). The V end was cut by 7 bases, the J end by 1 base, with 12 bases between. This CDR3 comprises 14 residues. The CDR3 spells CASKKGGGTDTQYF. CDR3 DNA sequence: TGTGCCAGCAAGAAGGGGGGGGGCACAGATACGCAGTATTTT.

This clonotype was recorded only once. The chain carries TRBV7-8 and TRBJ2-1; 14 bases line up with TRBD2. V was clipped by 1 base and J by 8 bases; unmatched bases: 7. Germline lookup yields CDR1 SGHVS and CDR2 FQNEAQ. The CDR3 runs 17 residues. CDR3 sequence (DNA): TGTGCCAGCAGCTTAGTGGGACTAGCGGGAGAAGGTTATGAGCAGTTCTTC. It encodes CASSLVGLAGEGYEQFF.

This clonotype has only a few counts. CDR3 DNA sequence: TGTGCCAGCACCCCGGACAGCGGCACTGAAGCTTTCTTT. This codes for CASTPDSGTEAFF. The chain combines TRBV12-3 or TRBV12-4 with TRBJ1-1, with D possibly matching TRBD1 (6 bases). V lost 7 bases to trimming and J lost 4 bases, with 13 bases between them. This CDR3 has 13 residues.

The sample holds a few counts of this clonotype. J is TRBJ2-1 and V is TRBV20-1; 11 bases fit TRBD2. The CDR3 covers 18 residues. V trimming: 6 bases; J trimming: 2 bases; junction bases outside the gene matches: 15. The germline V gene encodes CDR1 DFQATT and CDR2 SNEGSKA (reference sequence). The CDR3 is CSATRGLAGMGAYNEQFF. The CDR3 DNA reads as TGCAGTGCGACCCGAGGACTAGCGGGTATGGGAGCCTACAATGAGCAGTTCTTC.

The V call is TRBV15, the J call TRBJ2-1; 7 bases are a match to TRBD1. Germline trimming cut 0 bases from V and 9 bases from J; bases unmatched to any gene: 11. The CDR3 runs 16 residues. In germline, CDR1 is LNHNV, CDR2 YYDKDF (reference sequence). CDR3 residues: CATSREGGHMTTEQFF. The CDR3 nucleotides are TGTGCCACCAGCAGAGAAGGGGGCCATATGACAACTGAGCAGTTCTTC.